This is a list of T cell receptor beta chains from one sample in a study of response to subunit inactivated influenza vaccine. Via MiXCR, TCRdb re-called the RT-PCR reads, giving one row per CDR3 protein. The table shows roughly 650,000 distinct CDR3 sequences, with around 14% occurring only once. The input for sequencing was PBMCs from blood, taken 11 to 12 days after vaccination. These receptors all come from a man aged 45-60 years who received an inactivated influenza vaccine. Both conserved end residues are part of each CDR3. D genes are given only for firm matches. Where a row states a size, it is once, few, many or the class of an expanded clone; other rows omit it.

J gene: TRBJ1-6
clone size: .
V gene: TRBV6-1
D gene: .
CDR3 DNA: TGTGCCAGCACTGCGGCAGGGAGGGATTCACCCCTCCACTTT
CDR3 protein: CASTAAGRDSPLHF

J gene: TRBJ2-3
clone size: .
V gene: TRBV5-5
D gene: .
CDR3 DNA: TGTGCCAGCATCCCCTCGGGGGGCGGCACAGATACGCAGTATTTT
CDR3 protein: CASIPSGGGTDTQYF

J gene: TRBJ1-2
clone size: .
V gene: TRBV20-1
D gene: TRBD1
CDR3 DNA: TGCAGTGCTACGGGGACAGCCAACTATGGCTACACCTTC
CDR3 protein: CSATGTANYGYTF

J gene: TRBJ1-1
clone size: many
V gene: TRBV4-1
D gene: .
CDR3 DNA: TGCGCCAGCAGCCAAGGGTTTGCAGACACTGAAGCTTTCTTT
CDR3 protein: CASSQGFADTEAFF

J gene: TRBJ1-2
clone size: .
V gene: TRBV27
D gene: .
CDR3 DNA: TGTGCCAGCACCAAAGACAGGTCGGGTGGCTACACCTTC
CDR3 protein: CASTKDRSGGYTF

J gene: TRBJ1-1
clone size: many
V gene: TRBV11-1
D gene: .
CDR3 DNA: TGTGCCAGCAGCTTAGAAGGCAGGGGCACTGAAGCTTTCTTT
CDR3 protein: CASSLEGRGTEAFF

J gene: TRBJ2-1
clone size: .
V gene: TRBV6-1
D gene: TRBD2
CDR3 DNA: TGTGCCAGCAGCCTCACCCTAGCGGGAGGGCCCAATGAGCAGTTCTTC
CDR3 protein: CASSLTLAGGPNEQFF

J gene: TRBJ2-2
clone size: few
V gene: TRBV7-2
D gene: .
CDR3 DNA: TGTGCCAGCAGCCTAAATAGGCAGGGTAGGGCCGGGGAGCTGTTTTTT
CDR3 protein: CASSLNRQGRAGELFF

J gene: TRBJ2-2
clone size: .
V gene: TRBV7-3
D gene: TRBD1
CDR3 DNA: TGTGCCAGCAGCTTAAGTCAGGGGGCCACCGGGGAGCTGTTTTTT
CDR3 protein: CASSLSQGATGELFF

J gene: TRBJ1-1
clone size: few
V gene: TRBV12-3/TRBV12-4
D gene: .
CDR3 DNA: TGTGCCAGCAGTCGAAAGGGGACGAACACTGAAGCTTTCTTT
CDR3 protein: CASSRKGTNTEAFF

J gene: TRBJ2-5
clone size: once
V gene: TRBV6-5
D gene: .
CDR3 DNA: TGTGCCAGCAGTTACGCGCGTGCAGGGCCGGAGACCCAGTACTTC
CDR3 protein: CASSYARAGPETQYF

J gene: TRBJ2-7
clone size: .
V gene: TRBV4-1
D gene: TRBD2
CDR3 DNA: TGCGCCAGCAGCCAAGAAGGGAGCGGGAGAGCTGACGAGCAGTACTTC
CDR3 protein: CASSQEGSGRADEQYF

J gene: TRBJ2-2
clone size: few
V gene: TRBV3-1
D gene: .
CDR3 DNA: TGTGCCAGCAGCCAACGACTAAACGCGGACGGGGAGCTGTTTTTT
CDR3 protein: CASSQRLNADGELFF

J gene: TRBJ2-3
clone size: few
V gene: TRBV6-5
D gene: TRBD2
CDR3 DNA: TGTGCCAGCAGTTGGTCCTCCGGCGGGGGGCCAGATACGCAGTATTTT
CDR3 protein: CASSWSSGGGPDTQYF

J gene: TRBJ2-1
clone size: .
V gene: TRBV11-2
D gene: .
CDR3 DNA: TGTGCCAGCAGCTTAGGTCGACTCCGATATGAGCAGTTCTTC
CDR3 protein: CASSLGRLRYEQFF

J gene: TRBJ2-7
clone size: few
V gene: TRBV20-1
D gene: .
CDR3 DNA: TGCAGTGCCGAGGATGTTGCAGTAAGCTCCTACGAGCAGTACTTC
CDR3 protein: CSAEDVAVSSYEQYF

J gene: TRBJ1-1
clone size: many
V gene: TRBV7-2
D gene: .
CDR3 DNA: TGTGCCAGCAGCCCAGGACAGTTTTCGATCTCTGAAGCTTTCTTT
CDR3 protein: CASSPGQFSISEAFF

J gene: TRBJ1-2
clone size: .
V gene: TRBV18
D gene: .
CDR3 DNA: TGTGCCAGCTCACCAATGGAATCTGGCTATGGCTACACCTTC
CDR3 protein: CASSPMESGYGYTF

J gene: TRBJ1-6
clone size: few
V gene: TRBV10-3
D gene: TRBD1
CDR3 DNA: TGTGCCATCAGCCCTGACAGGGATAATTCACCCCTCCACTTT
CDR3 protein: CAISPDRDNSPLHF

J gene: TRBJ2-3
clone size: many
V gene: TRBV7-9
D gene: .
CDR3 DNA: TGTGCCAGCTCACCCAGGGGCACAGATACGCAGTATTTT
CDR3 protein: CASSPRGTDTQYF

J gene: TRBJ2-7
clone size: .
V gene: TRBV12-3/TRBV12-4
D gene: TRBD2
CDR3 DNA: TGTGCCAGCTCTCGTTCTAGCGGGAGGCTCGAGCAGTACTTC
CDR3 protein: CASSRSSGRLEQYF

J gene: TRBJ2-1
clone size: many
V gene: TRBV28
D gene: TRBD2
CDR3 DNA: TGTGCCAGCAGTTTCTCGCTCGGGAGGGCCGTCTCCTACAATGAGCAGTTCTTC
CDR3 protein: CASSFSLGRAVSYNEQFF